These 20 T cell receptor beta chains share one sample of origin, sequenced in a study of blood T cell repertoires in COVID-19. Assay: immunoSEQ multiplex PCR; the TCRdb copy retains only in-frame clones and omits some. The sample records about 81,000 clones, about nine tenths being singletons. Sequencing was performed on peripheral blood. Source of these receptors: a man aged 65 to 79 with active or convalescent COVID-19.

The V and J genes are TRBV5-6 and TRBJ2-3; tentative D call: TRBD1 (6 bases). The CDR3 totals 14 residues. Trimming removed 0 bases at V and 1 base at J, with 6 bases between. Germline loops: CDR1 SGHDT, CDR2 YYEEEE. In nucleotides, the CDR3 is TGTGCCAGCAGCTTGGAGGGGGGCACAGATACGCAGTATTTT. This translates into CASSLEGGTDTQYF.

V gene TRBV9 combines with J gene TRBJ2-1; D is perhaps TRBD2 (5 bases). V was pared by 0 bases and J by 2 bases, with 12 bases between. This CDR3 comprises 16 residues. CDR1 and CDR2 from the germline V gene are SGDLS and YYNGEE. The CDR3 is CASSVGGFGPYNEQFF. In DNA, the CDR3 is TGTGCCAGCAGCGTAGGAGGGTTTGGCCCCTACAATGAGCAGTTCTTC. Looking up the rest from reference TRBV9 and TRBJ2-1 gives the full variable domain: DSGVTQTPKHLITATGQRVTLRCSPRSGDLSVYWYQQSLDQGLQFLIQYYNGEERAKGNILERFSAQQFPDLHSELNLSSLELGDSALYFCASSVGGFGPYNEQFFGPGTRLTVL.

This clone has only a few counts. CDR3 nucleotide sequence: TGTGCCAGCAGCTACGGACAGGGGGTTCCCTACGAGCAGTACTTC. This translates into CASSYGQGVPYEQYF. The V gene is TRBV5-4, the J gene TRBJ2-7; TRBD1 aligns across 10 bases. V was clipped by 3 bases and J by 2 bases; unmatched bases: 5. Germline V CDR1 and CDR2: SGHNT, YYREEE (reference sequence). The CDR3 is made up of 15 amino acids.

The J gene is TRBJ2-1, the V gene TRBV10-3; tentatively, D is TRBD1 (6 bases). V shed 7 bases and J shed 0 bases, with 13 bases lying between them. CDR1 and CDR2 from the germline V gene are ENHRY and SYGVKD. The CDR3 has 15 amino acids. CDR3 DNA sequence: TGTGCCATCAATAGGGACACCAGCTCCTACAATGAGCAGTTCTTC. Amino acid sequence: CAINRDTSSYNEQFF.

J is TRBJ2-2 and V is TRBV6-5, with 8 bases identical to TRBD2. CDR1 MNHEY and CDR2 SVGAGI come from the germline V gene. V trimming: 7 bases; J trimming: 5 bases; junction bases outside the gene matches: 9. This CDR3 is 15 amino acids long. CDR3: CASTREGGQTGELFF. The CDR3 nucleotides are TGTGCCAGCACCCGGGAGGGAGGGCAAACCGGGGAGCTGTTTTTT.

The chain couples TRBV5-1 to TRBJ1-3, with no clear D. Germline CDR1 and CDR2: SGHRS and YFSETQ. This CDR3 has 14 amino acids. V lost 2 bases and J lost 0, with 6 bases in between. The DNA of the CDR3 is TGCGCCAGCAGCTTCGAGGGCTCTGGAAACACCATATATTTT. Translated, it gives CASSFEGSGNTIYF. Looking up the rest from reference TRBV5-1 and TRBJ1-3 gives the full variable domain: KAGVTQTPRYLIKTRGQQVTLSCSPISGHRSVSWYQQTPGQGLQFLFEYFSETQRNKGNFPGRFSGRQFSNSRSEMNVSTLELGDSALYLCASSFEGSGNTIYFGEGSWLTVV.

The chain combines TRBV6-1 with TRBJ1-2, with 9 bases identical to TRBD1. Germline V gene lookup returns CDR1 MNHNS and CDR2 SASEGT. This CDR3 has 15 residues. The V and J ends lost 3 bases and 4 bases, in that order; junction bases with no gene match: 6. Here the CDR3 reads CASSETGGYSYGYTF. In nucleotides, the CDR3 is TGTGCCAGCAGTGAGACAGGGGGTTATAGCTATGGCTACACCTTC.

The chain combines TRBV15 with TRBJ2-7, with TRBD1 as a possible D gene (9 bases). This CDR3 is 15 amino acids long. V gave up 4 bases and J gave up 6 bases, with 19 bases separating them. The germline V gene has CDR1 LNHNV and CDR2 YYDKDF (reference sequence). CDR3: CATSKRGTGTIEQYF. Written as DNA, the CDR3 is TGTGCCACCAGCAAGCGGGGGACAGGGACAATCGAGCAGTACTTC.

This chain uses TRBV2 with TRBJ1-2, with D tentatively TRBD1 (5 bases). V lost 7 bases, J lost 4 bases, and 13 bases lay in between. Germline lookup yields CDR1 SNHLY and CDR2 FYNNEI. The CDR3 covers 13 residues. CDR3 amino acids: CASTPWGGYGYTF. The CDR3 DNA reads as TGTGCCAGCACCCCTTGGGGGGGCTATGGCTACACCTTC.

This clone was recorded once. The chain uses TRBV5-4 and TRBJ1-2; TRBD1 might be the D (5 bases). Germline values: CDR1 SGHNT, CDR2 YYREEE (reference sequence). The CDR3 has 19 residues. The V gene lost 0 bases and the J gene lost 2 bases, with 23 bases spanning the gap. The CDR3 spells CASSLGTEAIRQRNYGYTF. CDR3 in DNA: TGTGCCAGCAGCTTGGGCACCGAGGCTATAAGACAGAGAAACTATGGCTACACCTTC.

The J gene is TRBJ1-1, the V gene TRBV19; 8 positions match TRBD1. J was trimmed by 3 bases and V by 5 bases; bases with no gene match: 14. This CDR3 is 17 amino acids long. The germline V gene has CDR1 LNHDA and CDR2 SQIVND (reference sequence). As DNA, the CDR3 is TGTGCCAGTAGTGCCCACCTCAGGGGGCGCCAGGACACTGAAGCTTTCTTT. Translation: CASSAHLRGRQDTEAFF.

The V and J genes are TRBV18 and TRBJ2-5; 7 bases align to TRBD1. The CDR3 is 14 amino acids. V was clipped by 1 base and J by 2 bases; unmatched bases: 1. Germline-derived CDR1 and CDR2 are KGHSH and LQKENI. CDR3 protein: CASSPQTGQETQYF. The CDR3 nucleotides read TGTGCCAGCTCACCACAGACAGGGCAAGAGACCCAGTACTTC.

V is TRBV5-1 and J is TRBJ2-5; 8 bases match TRBD1. Trimming cost V 0 bases and J 4 bases; bases outside gene matches: 2. The CDR3 loop spans 14 amino acids. Germline V gives CDR1 SGHRS, CDR2 YFSETQ. CDR3 in amino acids: CASSLGTGLETQYF. The CDR3 nucleotides are TGCGCCAGCAGCTTGGGGACAGGGCTAGAGACCCAGTACTTC.

The chain is built from TRBV5-1 and TRBJ1-4; D may be TRBD1 (6 bases). Germline-derived CDR1 and CDR2 are SGHRS and YFSETQ. The CDR3 loop spans 18 amino acids. V lost 4 bases and J 0 bases, leaving 19 bases between the germline ends. The CDR3 sequence is CASSQARDTRATNEKLFF. The CDR3, as DNA: TGCGCCAGCAGCCAGGCCCGGGACACCCGAGCAACTAATGAAAAACTGTTTTTT.

The chain recombines TRBV7-2 with TRBJ2-7, with 8 bases fitting TRBD1. The CDR3 runs to 16 residues. Germline V gene data show CDR1 as SGHTA and CDR2 as FQGNSA. V trimming: 5 bases; J trimming: 2 bases; junction bases outside the gene matches: 11. The CDR3 is CASSPLGTGRPYEQYF. In DNA, the CDR3 is TGTGCCAGCAGCCCCCTGGGGACAGGTCGTCCCTACGAGCAGTACTTC.

CDR3 in amino acids: CAWRVGDRYYNEQFF. The CDR3 bases are TGTGCCTGGAGAGTGGGGGACAGGTACTACAATGAGCAGTTCTTC. The chain couples TRBV30 to TRBJ2-1; TRBD1 aligns across 8 bases. The trim removed 3 bases at V and 3 bases at J, leaving 7 bases unmatched. CDR3 length equals 15 residues. Germline assignment: CDR1 GTSNPN and CDR2 SVGIG (reference sequence).

The V gene is TRBV7-9, the J gene TRBJ1-2; D is uncertain. The germline V gene has CDR1 SEHNR and CDR2 FQNEAQ (reference sequence). Deletions cut 5 bases from V and 6 bases from J, with 13 bases between. The CDR3 has 13 amino acids. As DNA, the CDR3 is TGTGCCAGCAGCCTCCCCCAGGAGGATGGCTACACCTTC. Its translation is CASSLPQEDGYTF.

The rearrangement joins TRBV4-1 to TRBJ1-2; the D gene is possibly TRBD1 (6 bases). Germline V CDR1 and CDR2: MGHRA, YSYEKL. The CDR3 has 16 amino acids. Deletions cut 1 base from V and 7 bases from J, with 19 bases between. Here the CDR3 reads CASSQAAGDPSGGYTF. The CDR3 DNA is TGCGCCAGCAGCCAAGCGGCAGGGGACCCCAGTGGTGGCTACACCTTC.

This clone was seen more than once but under ten times. The chain uses TRBV5-1 and TRBJ1-6; TRBD1 aligns across 8 bases. The CDR3 runs 19 residues. J was trimmed by 6 bases and V by 4 bases; bases with no gene match: 18. CDR1 and CDR2 from the germline V gene are SGHRS and YFSETQ. The CDR3 DNA is TGCGCCAGCAGCCCGCACCCGGACAGGGTAACATTGCGTAATTCACCCCTCCACTTT. Residues: CASSPHPDRVTLRNSPLHF.

J is TRBJ1-2 and V is TRBV5-4; D remains unclear. Trimming took off 4 bases at V and 5 bases at J, with 15 bases between the two ends. Germline assignment: CDR1 SGHNT and CDR2 YYREEE (reference sequence). The CDR3 is 14 amino acids. CDR3 DNA sequence: TGTGCCAGCAGCCCGAGAACAGCTACATATGGCTACACCTTC. Protein product: CASSPRTATYGYTF. Together with reference TRBV5-4 and TRBJ1-2, the CDR3 gives the full variable domain: ETGVTQSPTHLIKTRGQQVTLRCSSQSGHNTVSWYQQALGQGPQFIFQYYREEENGRGNFPPRFSGLQFPNYSSELNVNALELDDSALYLCASSPRTATYGYTFGSGTRLTVV.